This T cell receptor (beta chain) came from a study of long-term antiretroviral therapy in people with HIV. Study results and limitations: Relative to transplant donor controls, diversity remained lower despite increasing after ART.

Running of the v3.0 immunoSEQ assay took place at survey level. Clones were read by immunoSEQ multiplex PCR, and TCRdb kept only the in-frame ones, dropping some. The sample includes 25,000 to 30,000 clones, 85% to 90% of them seen just once. Each HIV participant was treated in the United States. On this clone: Its antigen is still unknown.

Specimen: unsorted PBMCs, collected 2.7 years after starting antiretroviral therapy. The origin of this receptor is a man aged 35 to 55 with HIV.

The CDR3 DNA reads as TGTGCCAGTAGTCTTCGGAATGTCCGGAGGCGGGATGAAGCTTTCTTT. Amino acids: CASSLRNVRRRDEAFF. The V and J genes are TRBV19 and TRBJ1-1; D not resolved. Trimming left V 5 bases short and J 7 bases short, with 23 bases between. Germline CDR1 reads LNHDA; CDR2 reads SQIVND (reference sequence). This CDR3 has 16 amino acids. Full variable domain (rest looked up from reference TRBV19 and TRBJ1-1): DGGITQSPKYLFRKEGQNVTLSCEQNLNHDAMYWYRQDPGQGLRLIYYSQIVNDFQKGDIAEGYSVSREKKESFPLTVTSAQKNPTAFYLCASSLRNVRRRDEAFFGQGTRLTVV.